This T cell receptor beta chain originates from a study of T cells in Graves' hyperthyroidism and ophthalmopathy. Amplification of TCR beta CDR3 regions was performed using RNA transcripts as template. HTBI primers drove first-round RT-PCR of the TCR CDR3. TCRdb reanalysed the multiplex PCR reads using MiXCR and keeps one entry per CDR3 protein. The repertoire includes hundreds of thousands of distinct CDR3 sequences, roughly 14% of them detected once, and roughly 26% sits in the top ten. Study results and caveats: Ophthalmopathy was separated from stable hyperthyroidism by a 13 V-J model. Ophthalmopathy got predicted by the model a median 6.5 months before its onset.

This clonotype came up many times. Its antigen is undetermined. Trimming shortened V by 5 bases and J by 2 bases, and 15 bases separated the two germline ends. The CDR3 is made up of 15 amino acids. From germline, CDR1 is LNHNV and CDR2 YYDKDF (reference sequence). The diagnostic basis comprised clinical symptoms, serum thyroxine and TRAb, thyroid ultrasound and orbital computed tomography. What was sequenced was blood. The chain carries TRBV15 and TRBJ1-2; weak D call: TRBD1 (5 bases). This sequence was found in a woman aged 18-29 years with Graves' hyperthyroidism that later progressed to Graves' ophthalmopathy. CDR3 in amino acids: CATSSVGAHNYGYTF. DNA for the CDR3: TGTGCCACCAGCTCCGTCGGGGCACACAACTATGGCTACACCTTC. The variable domain in full, completed from reference TRBV15 and TRBJ1-2, reads DAMVIQNPRYQVTQFGKPVTLSCSQTLNHNVMYWYQQKSSQAPKLLFHYYDKDFNNEADTPDNFQSRRPNTSFCFLDIRSPGLGDTAMYLCATSSVGAHNYGYTFGSGTRLTVV.